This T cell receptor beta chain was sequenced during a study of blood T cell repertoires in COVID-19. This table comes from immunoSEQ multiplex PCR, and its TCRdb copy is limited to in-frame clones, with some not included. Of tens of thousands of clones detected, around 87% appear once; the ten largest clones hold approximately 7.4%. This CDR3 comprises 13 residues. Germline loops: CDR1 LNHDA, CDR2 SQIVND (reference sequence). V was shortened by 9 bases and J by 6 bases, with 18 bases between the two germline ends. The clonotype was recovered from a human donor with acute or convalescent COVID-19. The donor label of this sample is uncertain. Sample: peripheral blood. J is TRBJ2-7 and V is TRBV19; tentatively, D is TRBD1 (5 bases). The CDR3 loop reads CASAETDPTEQYF. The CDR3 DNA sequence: TGTGCCAGCGCGGAGACAGACCCCACCGAGCAGTACTTC.